Below, 4 T cell receptor beta chains from the same sample are listed, as sequenced in a study of control samples from healthy donors and cancer patients. TCRdb's copy holds only in-frame clones and misses some; the assay was immunoSEQ multiplex PCR. The sample lists about 96,000 clones; just over 90% were seen once. Sequencing used blood. The source is a man aged 18 to 30 in good health.

The CDR3 coding sequence is TGTGCCAGCTCACCGCCGGGTGAGGGGGCTGATGGCTACACCTTC. Amino acid sequence: CASSPPGEGADGYTF. The chain carries TRBV18 and TRBJ1-2, with 7 bases that match TRBD1. V gave up 3 bases and J gave up 6 bases; unmatched junction bases: 10. The CDR3 has 15 residues. CDR1 KGHSH and CDR2 LQKENI come from the germline V gene.

This chain uses TRBV6-5 with TRBJ2-3, with 7 bases that match TRBD2. The CDR3 extends over 15 amino acids. V was pared by 4 bases and J by 2 bases, with 6 bases of the junction left unmatched. Germline V gene sequence: CDR1 MNHEY, CDR2 SVGAGI. The CDR3 DNA reads as TGTGCCAGCAGTTCCAGCGGGGCAGACACAGATACGCAGTATTTT. It is translated as CASSSSGADTDTQYF.

The gene calls are TRBV19 and TRBJ2-1, with a possible D match to TRBD2 (6 bases). Germline V gives CDR1 LNHDA, CDR2 SQIVND (reference sequence). Trimming left V 6 bases short and J 2 bases short, with 8 bases between. The CDR3 totals 13 residues. CDR3 in amino acids: CASSAGTYNEQFF. In DNA form, the CDR3 reads TGTGCCAGTAGCGCGGGAACCTACAATGAGCAGTTCTTC.

The V call is TRBV7-2, the J call TRBJ1-1; D is ambiguous. The CDR3 has 13 amino acids. Trimming pared 4 bases from V and 7 bases from J, leaving 13 bases between. Germline CDR1 is SGHTA and CDR2 is FQGNSA. CDR3 sequence reads: CASSSRPTSEAFF. For the CDR3, the DNA is TGTGCCAGCAGCTCGAGGCCCACAAGTGAAGCTTTCTTT.